These 9 T cell receptor beta chains were all obtained from the same sample, sequenced in a study of identical twins. TCRdb reanalysed the 5' RACE reads using MiXCR and keeps one entry per CDR3 protein. The sample comprises some 300,000 distinct CDR3 sequences, roughly an eighth of which are singletons, and approximately 7.6% rests with the top ten. The data were also submitted as part of a second study, on yellow fever vaccine responses in identical twins.

The material sequenced was CD8+ T cells sorted from blood. These receptors were obtained from a woman aged 18 to 35 in good health.

This clonotype showed up just a few times. This chain joins TRBV5-6 and TRBJ2-7; D unresolved. The CDR3 length is 11 residues. Germline-derived CDR1 and CDR2 are SGHDT and YYEEEE. Trimming cost V 3 bases and J 5 bases, with 6 bases left between them. The CDR3 is CASSSLDEQYF. CDR3 DNA: TGTGCCAGCAGCTCCTTGGACGAGCAGTACTTC.

A few counts support this clonotype. The rearrangement joins TRBV9 to TRBJ2-3; TRBD1 matches 8 bases. Germline V gives CDR1 SGDLS, CDR2 YYNGEE. The CDR3 totals 15 residues. V lost 3 bases and J lost 1; bases outside the gene matches: 4. The CDR3 region is CASSATGGGTDTQYF. In nucleotides, the CDR3 is TGTGCCAGCAGCGCAACAGGGGGTGGCACAGATACGCAGTATTTT.

The J gene is TRBJ2-3, the V gene TRBV6-1; 11 bases are a match to TRBD1. The CDR3 sequence is 16 residues long. Trimming removed 6 bases from V and 11 bases from J; junction bases left unmatched: 16. CDR1 is MNHNS and CDR2 is SASEGT in the germline V gene. Here the CDR3 DNA reads TGTGCCAGCAGCCCGGACAGGGGGCCTGTTTTCGGTGAGCAGTATTTT. It translates to CASSPDRGPVFGEQYF.

The chain recombines TRBV12-3 or TRBV12-4 with TRBJ2-5; TRBD1 might be the D (6 bases). The CDR3 consists of 14 residues. The V and J ends lost 3 bases and 1 base respectively, with 9 bases between them. Written as DNA, the CDR3 is TGTGCCAGCAGTTTGGACAGATCCCAAGAGACCCAGTACTTC. Residues: CASSLDRSQETQYF.

Only a few counts were recorded for this clonotype. This chain links TRBV7-9 with TRBJ2-5, with D hard to call. V was pared by 1 base and J by 5 bases, with 8 bases between. Germline CDR1 and CDR2: SEHNR and FQNEAQ (reference sequence). This CDR3 spans 13 amino acids. This CDR3 is CASSLDAGETQYF. The CDR3 DNA reads as TGTGCCAGCAGCTTAGACGCCGGTGAGACCCAGTACTTC. Drawing the rest from reference TRBV7-9 and TRBJ2-5, the complete variable domain is DTGVSQNPRHKITKRGQNVTFRCDPISEHNRLYWYRQTLGQGPEFLTYFQNEAQLEKSRLLSDRFSAERPKGSFSTLEIQRTEQGDSAMYLCASSLDAGETQYFGPGTRLLVL.

CDR3 loop: CASKPGQGVVGYTF. CDR3 sequence (DNA): TGTGCCAGCAAACCGGGACAGGGGGTTGTTGGCTACACCTTC. The chain employs TRBV12-3 or TRBV12-4 and TRBJ1-2; 11 nucleotides align to TRBD1. This CDR3 has 14 amino acids. V lost 7 bases to trimming and J lost 7 bases; unmatched junction nucleotides: 8.

CDR3 in amino acids: CAIRLPRGQVRFQDEQFF. The DNA for the CDR3 is TGTGCCATCAGGCTCCCACGGGGACAGGTTCGTTTCCAAGATGAGCAGTTCTTC. J is TRBJ2-1 and V is TRBV3-1, with 8 bases matching TRBD1. The CDR3 runs 18 residues. Germline values: CDR1 LGHDT, CDR2 YNNKEL (reference sequence). V was clipped by 10 bases and J by 8 bases; unmatched bases: 25.

This rearrangement joins TRBV29-1 to TRBJ1-2; 12 nucleotides line up with TRBD1. The V and J ends lost 4 bases and 6 bases, in that order; junction bases with no gene match: 9. The V gene's germline CDR1 is SQVTM and CDR2 ANQGSEA. The CDR3 runs to 15 residues. The CDR3 DNA sequence: TGCAGCGTTGTGGGGGACAGGGGGCGCCGGGATGGCTACACCTTC. Protein: CSVVGDRGRRDGYTF.

The sample holds many counts of this clonotype. The genes are TRBV6-1 and TRBJ2-1; D is ambiguous. This CDR3 is built from 16 residues. Trimming cost V 7 bases and J 3 bases, with 19 bases left between them. Germline V CDR1 and CDR2: MNHNS, SASEGT. CDR3 DNA sequence: TGTGCCAGCACCGAGACGGTGGACCACCTCTACAATGAGCAGTTCTTC. Protein sequence: CASTETVDHLYNEQFF.